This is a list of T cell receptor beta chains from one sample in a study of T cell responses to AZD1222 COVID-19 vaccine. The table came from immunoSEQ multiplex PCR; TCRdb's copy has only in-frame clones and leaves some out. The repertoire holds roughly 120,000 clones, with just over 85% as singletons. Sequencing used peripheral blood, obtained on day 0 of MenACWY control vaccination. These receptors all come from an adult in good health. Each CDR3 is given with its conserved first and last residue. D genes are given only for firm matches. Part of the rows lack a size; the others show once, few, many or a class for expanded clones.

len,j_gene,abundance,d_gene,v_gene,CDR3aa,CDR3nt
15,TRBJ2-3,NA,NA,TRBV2,CASSRGLGGTDTQYF,TGTGCCAGCAGTCGGGGGCTAGGGGGCACAGATACGCAGTATTTT
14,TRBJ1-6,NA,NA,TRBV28,CASLRDAGNSPLHF,TGTGCCAGCCTACGGGACGCGGGAAATTCACCCCTCCACTTT
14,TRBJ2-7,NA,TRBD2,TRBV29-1,CSVTGTSGYYEQYF,TGCAGCGTAACCGGGACTAGCGGGTACTACGAGCAGTACTTC
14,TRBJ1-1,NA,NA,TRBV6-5,CASTLKAMNTEAFF,TGTGCCAGCACCCTAAAGGCCATGAACACTGAAGCTTTCTTT
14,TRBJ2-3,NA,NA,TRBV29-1,CSVDAAGGTDTQYF,TGCAGCGTTGACGCCGCGGGCGGCACAGATACGCAGTATTTT
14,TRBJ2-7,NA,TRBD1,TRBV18,CASSPRQGAPEQYF,TGTGCCAGCTCACCGCGACAGGGGGCGCCCGAGCAGTACTTC
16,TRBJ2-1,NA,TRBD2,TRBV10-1,CASSSSGRARRNEQFF,TGCGCCAGCAGCTCTAGCGGGAGGGCCCGGCGCAATGAGCAGTTCTTC
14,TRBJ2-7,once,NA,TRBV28,CASSLGGGGYEQYF,TGTGCCAGCAGCCTGGGAGGAGGGGGGTACGAGCAGTACTTC
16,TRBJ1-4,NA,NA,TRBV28,CASSVSPGLGVEKLFF,TGTGCCAGCAGTGTATCTCCGGGACTGGGCGTCGAAAAACTGTTTTTT
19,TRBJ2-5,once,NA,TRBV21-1,CASSLGTSGRAWGPETQYF,TGTGCCAGCAGCCTCGGGACTAGCGGGAGGGCCTGGGGACCAGAGACCCAGTACTTC
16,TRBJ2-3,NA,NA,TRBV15,CATSPLRSGVTDTQYF,TGTGCCACCAGCCCCCTCCGAAGCGGAGTCACAGATACGCAGTATTTT
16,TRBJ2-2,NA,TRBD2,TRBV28,CTSSLPSGMATGELFF,TGTACCAGCAGCCTCCCTAGCGGGATGGCCACCGGGGAGCTGTTTTTT
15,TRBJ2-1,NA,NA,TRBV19,CASSIGAIFANEQFF,TGTGCCAGTAGTATAGGAGCCATCTTTGCCAATGAGCAGTTCTTC
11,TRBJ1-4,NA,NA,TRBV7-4,CASSLNEKLFF,TGTGCCAGCAGCTTGAATGAAAAACTGTTTTTT
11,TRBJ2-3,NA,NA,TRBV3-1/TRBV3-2,CASSRERTQYF,TGTGCCAGCAGCCGGGAGCGTACGCAGTATTTT
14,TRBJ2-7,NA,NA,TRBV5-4,CASSLQGGSYEQYF,TGTGCCAGCAGCTTACAGGGCGGAAGCTACGAGCAGTACTTC
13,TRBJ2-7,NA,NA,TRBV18,CASSPLPMNEQYF,TGTGCCAGCTCACCCCTCCCAATGAACGAGCAGTACTTC
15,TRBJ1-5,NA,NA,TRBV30,CAWSVPGTPYQPQHF,TGTGCCTGGAGTGTTCCGGGGACTCCTTATCAGCCCCAGCATTTT
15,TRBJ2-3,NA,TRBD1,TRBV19,CASRERLTGGDTQYF,TGTGCCAGTAGAGAAAGATTAACAGGGGGTGATACGCAGTATTTT
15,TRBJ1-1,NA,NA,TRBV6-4,CASSNNPGAGTEAFF,TGTGCCAGCAGTAACAATCCCGGGGCCGGCACTGAAGCTTTCTTT
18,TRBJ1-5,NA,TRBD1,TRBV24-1,CATSERDRGTYSNQPQHF,TGTGCCACCAGTGAGCGGGACAGGGGGACGTATAGCAATCAGCCCCAGCATTTT
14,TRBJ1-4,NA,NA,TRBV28,CASRMGGAHEKLFF,TGTGCCAGCAGAATGGGGGGGGCCCACGAAAAACTGTTTTTT
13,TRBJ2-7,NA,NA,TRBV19,CASSPQGLYEQYF,TGTGCCAGTAGTCCACAGGGTCTGTACGAGCAGTACTTC
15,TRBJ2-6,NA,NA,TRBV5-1,CASSLEGSGANVLTF,TGCGCCAGCAGCTTGGAGGGGAGTGGGGCCAACGTCCTGACTTTC